The present entry profiles one T cell receptor (beta chain) with its context. This entry is derived from a study of T cell repertoires in cytomegalovirus infection. The CDR3 runs to 14 residues. V was clipped by 0 bases and J by 0 bases, with 7 bases between them. The germline gives CDR1 SQVTM, CDR2 ANQGSEA. TCRdb called the reads again in MiXCR, with one record for every CDR3 protein. Of roughly 600,000 distinct CDR3 sequences listed, 24% are singletons. This TCR came from a human donor in good health (CMV status not recorded). Some clones in this sample may be carry-over from other donors' samples. Material for sequencing was CD8+ T cells from PBMCs. This chain joins TRBV29-1 and TRBJ2-3; D gene ambiguous. CDR3 DNA sequence: TGCAGCGTTGAAGACGGAGCTAGCACAGATACGCAGTATTTT. It codes for CSVEDGASTDTQYF.